This T cell receptor beta chain was observed in a study of graft-versus-host responses after intestinal transplantation. Study as a whole: Grafts were multivisceral, liver-intestinal, or isolated intestinal.

TCRdb's copy holds only in-frame clones and misses some; the assay was immunoSEQ multiplex PCR. This table has approximately 10,000 clones, 25% to 30% appearing once. This clone was detected only once. A much larger clone lies a single base off, so this may be a read error. Trimming removed 3 bases from V and 7 bases from J; junction bases left unmatched: 15. The CDR3 runs 16 residues. Germline-derived CDR1 and CDR2 are SEHNR and FQNEAQ (reference sequence). Responders (around 200,000, CFSE-labeled) were co-plated with around 200,000 irradiated, violet-dye-labeled stimulators. Responder CD3+CD4+ and CD3+CD8+ cells that were proliferating and CFSE-low were sorted after the reaction. Study findings and constraints: An association linked early post-transplant HvG declines with peak circulating GvH clone levels.

The chain couples TRBV7-9 to TRBJ2-7; 7 bases are a match to TRBD2. This material consisted of alloreactive CD8+ T cells from a mixed lymphocyte reaction culture, taken before transplantation. As for subset: CFSE-low proliferating T cells sorted from approximately 6-day pre-transplant mixed lymphocyte reaction (GvH or HvG direction). The TCR originated in a human patient who was an organ donor for intestinal transplantation. The CDR3 is CASSFPGTTTVGEQYF. As DNA, the CDR3 is TGTGCCAGCAGCTTCCCCGGGACTACCACCGTTGGGGAGCAGTACTTC.